This TCR beta chain was documented in a study of control samples from healthy donors and cancer patients. The CDR3 is 16 amino acids. The ends lost 6 bases at V and 1 base at J; junction bases unmatched: 11. Germline assignment: CDR1 MDHEN and CDR2 SYDVKM. Produced via immunoSEQ multiplex PCR; TCRdb's table is partial and in-frame only. Of 18,000 or so clones listed, 86% are singletons. The chain uses TRBV28 and TRBJ2-5; the match to TRBD2 covers 7 bases. Material for sequencing was PBMCs. The sequence came from a woman in her 70s with colorectal cancer. CDR3 residues: CASSPLGGGAQETQYF. The DNA of the CDR3 is TGTGCCAGCAGCCCTCTGGGCGGGGGAGCCCAAGAGACCCAGTACTTC.